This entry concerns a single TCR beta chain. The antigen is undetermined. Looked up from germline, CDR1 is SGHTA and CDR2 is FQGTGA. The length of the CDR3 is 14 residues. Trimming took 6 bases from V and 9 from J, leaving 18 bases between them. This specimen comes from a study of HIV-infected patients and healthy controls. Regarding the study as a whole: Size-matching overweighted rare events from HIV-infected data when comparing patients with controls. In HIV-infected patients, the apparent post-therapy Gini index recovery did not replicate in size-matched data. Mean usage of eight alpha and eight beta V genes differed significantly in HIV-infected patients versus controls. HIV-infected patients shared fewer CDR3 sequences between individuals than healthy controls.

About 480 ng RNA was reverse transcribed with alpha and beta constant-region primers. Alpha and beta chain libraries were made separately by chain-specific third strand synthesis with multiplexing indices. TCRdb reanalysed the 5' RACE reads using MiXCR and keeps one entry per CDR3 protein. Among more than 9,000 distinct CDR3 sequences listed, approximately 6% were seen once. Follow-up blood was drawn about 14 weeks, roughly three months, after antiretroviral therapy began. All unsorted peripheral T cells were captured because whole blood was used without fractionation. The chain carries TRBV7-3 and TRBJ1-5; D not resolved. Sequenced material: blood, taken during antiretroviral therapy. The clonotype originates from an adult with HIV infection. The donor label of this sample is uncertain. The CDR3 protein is CASSSPATIAPQHF. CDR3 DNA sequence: TGTGCCAGCAGTTCGCCAGCCACAATCGCGCCCCAGCATTTT.